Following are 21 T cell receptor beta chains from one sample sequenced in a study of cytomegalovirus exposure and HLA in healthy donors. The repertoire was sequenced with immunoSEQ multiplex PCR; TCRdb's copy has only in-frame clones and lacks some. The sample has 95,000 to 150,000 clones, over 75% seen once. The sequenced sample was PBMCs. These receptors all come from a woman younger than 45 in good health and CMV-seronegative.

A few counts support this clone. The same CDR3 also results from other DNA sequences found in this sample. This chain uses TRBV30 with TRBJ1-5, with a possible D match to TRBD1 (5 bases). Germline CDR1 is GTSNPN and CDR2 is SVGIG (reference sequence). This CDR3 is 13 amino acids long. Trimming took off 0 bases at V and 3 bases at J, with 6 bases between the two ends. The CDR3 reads CAWSVQANQPQHF. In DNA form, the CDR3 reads TGTGCCTGGAGTGTACAGGCCAATCAGCCCCAGCATTTT.

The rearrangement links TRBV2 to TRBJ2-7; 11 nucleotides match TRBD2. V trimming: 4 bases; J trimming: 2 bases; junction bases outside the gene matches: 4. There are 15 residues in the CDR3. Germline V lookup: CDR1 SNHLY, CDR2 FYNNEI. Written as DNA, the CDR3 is TGTGCCAGCAGTGGGGGACTAGCGGACACCTACGAGCAGTACTTC. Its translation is CASSGGLADTYEQYF.

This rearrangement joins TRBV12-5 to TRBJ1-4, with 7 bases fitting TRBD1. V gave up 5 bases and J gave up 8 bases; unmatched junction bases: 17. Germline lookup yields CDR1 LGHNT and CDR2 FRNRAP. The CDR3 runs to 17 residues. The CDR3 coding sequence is TGTGCTAGTGGTCCGCTGGGAGAGGGGGCTTTGCGGGAAAAACTGTTTTTT. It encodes CASGPLGEGALREKLFF.

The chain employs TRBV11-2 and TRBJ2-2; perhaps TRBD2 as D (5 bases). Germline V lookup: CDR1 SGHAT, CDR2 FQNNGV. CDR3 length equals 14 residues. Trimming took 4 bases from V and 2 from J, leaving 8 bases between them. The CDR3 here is CASSWTGNTGELFF. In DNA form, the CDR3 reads TGTGCCAGCAGCTGGACTGGTAACACCGGGGAGCTGTTTTTT.

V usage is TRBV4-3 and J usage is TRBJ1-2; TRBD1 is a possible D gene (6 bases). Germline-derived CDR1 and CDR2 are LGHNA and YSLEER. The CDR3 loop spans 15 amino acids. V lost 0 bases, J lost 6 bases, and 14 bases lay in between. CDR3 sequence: CASSQDPRTANGYTF. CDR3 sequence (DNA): TGCGCCAGCAGCCAAGATCCGCGGACAGCTAATGGCTACACCTTC.

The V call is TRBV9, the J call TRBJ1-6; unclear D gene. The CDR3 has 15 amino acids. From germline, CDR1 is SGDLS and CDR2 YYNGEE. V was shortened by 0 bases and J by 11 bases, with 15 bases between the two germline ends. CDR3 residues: CASSVATEGRAPLHF. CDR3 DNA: TGTGCCAGCAGCGTAGCTACTGAGGGAAGGGCACCCCTCCACTTT.

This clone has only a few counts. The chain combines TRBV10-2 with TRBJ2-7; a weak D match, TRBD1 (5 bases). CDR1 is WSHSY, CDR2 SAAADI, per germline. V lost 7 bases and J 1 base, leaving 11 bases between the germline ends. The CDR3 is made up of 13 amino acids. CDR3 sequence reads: CASTSDTSYEQYF. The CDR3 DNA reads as TGCGCCAGCACGTCGGACACTTCCTACGAGCAGTACTTC.

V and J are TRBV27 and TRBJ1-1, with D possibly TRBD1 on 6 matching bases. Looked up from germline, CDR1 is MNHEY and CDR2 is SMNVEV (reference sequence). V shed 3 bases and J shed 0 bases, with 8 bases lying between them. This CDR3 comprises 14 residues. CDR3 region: CASSFRDMNTEAFF. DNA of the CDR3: TGTGCCAGCAGTTTCCGGGACATGAACACTGAAGCTTTCTTT.

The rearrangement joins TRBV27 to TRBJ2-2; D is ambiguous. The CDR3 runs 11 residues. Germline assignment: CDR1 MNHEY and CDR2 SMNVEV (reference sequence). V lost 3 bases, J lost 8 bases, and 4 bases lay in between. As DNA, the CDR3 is TGTGCCAGCAGTTTCACTGGGGAGCTGTTTTTT. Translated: CASSFTGELFF.

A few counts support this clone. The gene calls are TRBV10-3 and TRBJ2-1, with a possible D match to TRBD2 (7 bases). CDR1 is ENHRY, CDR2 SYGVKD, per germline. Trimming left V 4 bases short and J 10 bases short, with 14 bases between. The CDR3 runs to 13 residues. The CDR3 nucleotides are TGTGCCATCAGTGGGGGGGGCTTAGGGGAGCAGTTCTTC. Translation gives CAISGGGLGEQFF.

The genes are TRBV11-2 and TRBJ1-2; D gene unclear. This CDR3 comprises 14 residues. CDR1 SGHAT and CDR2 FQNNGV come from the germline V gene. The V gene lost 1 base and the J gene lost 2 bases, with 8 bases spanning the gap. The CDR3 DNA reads TGTGCCAGCAGCTTAGTCGCAGAAAACTATGGCTACACCTTC. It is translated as CASSLVAENYGYTF.

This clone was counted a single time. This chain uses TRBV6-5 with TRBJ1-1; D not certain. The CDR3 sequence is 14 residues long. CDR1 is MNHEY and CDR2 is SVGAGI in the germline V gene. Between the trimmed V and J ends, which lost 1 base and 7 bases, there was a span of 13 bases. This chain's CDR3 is CASSYYEGGYEAFF. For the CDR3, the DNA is TGTGCCAGCAGTTACTACGAGGGAGGTTATGAAGCTTTCTTT.

The CDR3 DNA reads as TGTGCCAGCAGCAATCCCACGGGGGGTAGCGGACCATCCTACAATGAGCAGTTCTTC. Protein: CASSNPTGGSGPSYNEQFF. The chain couples TRBV7-6 to TRBJ2-1; TRBD2 agrees at 7 bases. The CDR3 has 19 amino acids. Germline CDR1 is SGHVS and CDR2 is FNYEAQ. V lost 5 bases to trimming and J lost 1 base; unmatched junction nucleotides: 17.

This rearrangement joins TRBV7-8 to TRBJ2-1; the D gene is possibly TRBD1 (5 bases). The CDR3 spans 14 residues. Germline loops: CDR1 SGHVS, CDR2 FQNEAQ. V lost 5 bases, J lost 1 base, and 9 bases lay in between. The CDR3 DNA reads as TGTGCCAGCAGCAAAGACAGTTCCTACAATGAGCAGTTCTTC. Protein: CASSKDSSYNEQFF.

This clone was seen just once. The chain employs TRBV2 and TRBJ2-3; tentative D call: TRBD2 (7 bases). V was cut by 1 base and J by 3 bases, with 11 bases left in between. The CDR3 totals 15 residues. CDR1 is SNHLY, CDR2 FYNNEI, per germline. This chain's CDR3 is CASSEGGGQTDTQYF. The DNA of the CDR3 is TGTGCCAGCAGTGAAGGGGGGGGGCAGACAGATACGCAGTATTTT.

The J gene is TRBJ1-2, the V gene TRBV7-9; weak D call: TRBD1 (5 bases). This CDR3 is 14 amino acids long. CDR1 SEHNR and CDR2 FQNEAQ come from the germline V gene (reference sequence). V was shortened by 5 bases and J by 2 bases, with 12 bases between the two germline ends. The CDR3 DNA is TGTGCCAGCAGCCATCCGTCAGGGAACTATGGCTACACCTTC. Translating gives CASSHPSGNYGYTF.

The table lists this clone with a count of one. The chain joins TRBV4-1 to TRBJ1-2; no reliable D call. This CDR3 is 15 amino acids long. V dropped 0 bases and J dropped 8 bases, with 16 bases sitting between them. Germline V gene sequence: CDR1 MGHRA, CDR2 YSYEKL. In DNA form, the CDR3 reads TGCGCCAGCAGCCAAGAACCAGTCTCCTTGGGCGGCTACACCTTC. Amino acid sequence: CASSQEPVSLGGYTF.

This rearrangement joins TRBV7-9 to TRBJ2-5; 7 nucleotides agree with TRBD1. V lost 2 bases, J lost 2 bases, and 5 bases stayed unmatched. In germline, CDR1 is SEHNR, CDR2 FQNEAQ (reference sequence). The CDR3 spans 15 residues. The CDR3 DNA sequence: TGTGCCAGCAGCTTAAAGGGGGACAGTCAAGAGACCCAGTACTTC. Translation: CASSLKGDSQETQYF.

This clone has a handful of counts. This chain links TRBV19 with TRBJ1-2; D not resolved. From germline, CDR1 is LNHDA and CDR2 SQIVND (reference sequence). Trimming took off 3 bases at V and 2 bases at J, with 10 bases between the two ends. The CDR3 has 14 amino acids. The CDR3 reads CASSILSVNYGYTF. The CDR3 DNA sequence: TGTGCCAGTAGTATCCTTTCGGTGAACTATGGCTACACCTTC. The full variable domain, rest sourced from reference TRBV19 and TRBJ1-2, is DGGITQSPKYLFRKEGQNVTLSCEQNLNHDAMYWYRQDPGQGLRLIYYSQIVNDFQKGDIAEGYSVSREKKESFPLTVTSAQKNPTAFYLCASSILSVNYGYTFGSGTRLTVV.

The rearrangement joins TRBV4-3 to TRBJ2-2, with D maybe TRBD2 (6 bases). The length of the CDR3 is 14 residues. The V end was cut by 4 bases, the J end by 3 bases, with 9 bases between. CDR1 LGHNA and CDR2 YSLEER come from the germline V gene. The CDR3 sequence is CASSPGTYTGELFF. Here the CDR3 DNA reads TGCGCCAGCAGCCCCGGGACTTACACCGGGGAGCTGTTTTTT.

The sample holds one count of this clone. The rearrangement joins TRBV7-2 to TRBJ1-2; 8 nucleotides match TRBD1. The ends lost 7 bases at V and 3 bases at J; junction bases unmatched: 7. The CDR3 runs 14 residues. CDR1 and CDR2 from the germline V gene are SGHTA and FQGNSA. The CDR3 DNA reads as TGTGCCAGCACCTTGACAGGGGCCTACTATGGCTACACCTTC. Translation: CASTLTGAYYGYTF.